This TCR beta chain stems from a study of cytomegalovirus exposure and HLA in healthy donors. On the study more broadly: From HLA-typed donors, an early data release held around 85 million unique TCRs.

The CDR3 has 13 amino acids. The V end was cut by 5 bases, the J end by 5 bases, with 12 bases between. Looked up from germline, CDR1 is SNHLY and CDR2 is FYNNEI. The PCR contained 60 Vbeta and 13 Jbeta primers. The method was immunoSEQ multiplex PCR; TCRdb's version includes in-frame clones alone and lacks a portion of them. The profile shows about 120,000 clones, roughly three quarters of them singletons. Study findings and constraints: TCR beta chain V- and J-gene trimming was linked, in a later analysis, to a missense variant in DCLRE1C.

In the case of this clone: Its target is not known.

The sequence was obtained from a woman between 40 and 50 years old in good health and CMV-seropositive. The sequenced sample was PBMCs. The rearrangement joins TRBV2 to TRBJ2-5, with D possibly being TRBD2 (7 bases). The CDR3 is CASSQQGGETQYF. DNA of the CDR3: TGTGCCAGCAGTCAACAGGGAGGGGAGACCCAGTACTTC.